This T cell receptor (beta chain) emerged from a study of OX40 agonist ivuxolimab in advanced cancers. As for the study in general: Six ivuxolimab dose levels, 0.01 to 10 mg/kg, were given intravenously every 2 weeks. Points from the study as a whole: Several nonresponders also turned out to have low normalized T-cell clonal expansion. In general, CD8+ T cells held more expanded clones than CD4+ did, on average.

TCRdb's copy holds only in-frame clones and misses some; the assay was immunoSEQ multiplex PCR. This sample has more than 95,000 clones, with roughly 89% found just once. Details on this clone: Antigen: not known.

CDR1 and CDR2 from the germline V gene are SGHVS and FQNEAQ. This CDR3 region has 15 residues. Trimming removed 1 base from V and 5 bases from J, with 14 bases in between. This sample comprised CD4+ or CD8+ T cells sorted from blood, obtained in a trial of the OX40 agonist ivuxolimab. The rearrangement joins TRBV7-8 to TRBJ1-1; tentatively, D is TRBD1 (5 bases). This clonotype originated in an adult with an advanced solid tumor such as melanoma, head and neck, liver or kidney cancer. CDR3 protein: CASSLVLAGGTEAFF. As DNA, the CDR3 is TGTGCCAGCAGCTTAGTATTGGCCGGGGGAACTGAAGCTTTCTTT.